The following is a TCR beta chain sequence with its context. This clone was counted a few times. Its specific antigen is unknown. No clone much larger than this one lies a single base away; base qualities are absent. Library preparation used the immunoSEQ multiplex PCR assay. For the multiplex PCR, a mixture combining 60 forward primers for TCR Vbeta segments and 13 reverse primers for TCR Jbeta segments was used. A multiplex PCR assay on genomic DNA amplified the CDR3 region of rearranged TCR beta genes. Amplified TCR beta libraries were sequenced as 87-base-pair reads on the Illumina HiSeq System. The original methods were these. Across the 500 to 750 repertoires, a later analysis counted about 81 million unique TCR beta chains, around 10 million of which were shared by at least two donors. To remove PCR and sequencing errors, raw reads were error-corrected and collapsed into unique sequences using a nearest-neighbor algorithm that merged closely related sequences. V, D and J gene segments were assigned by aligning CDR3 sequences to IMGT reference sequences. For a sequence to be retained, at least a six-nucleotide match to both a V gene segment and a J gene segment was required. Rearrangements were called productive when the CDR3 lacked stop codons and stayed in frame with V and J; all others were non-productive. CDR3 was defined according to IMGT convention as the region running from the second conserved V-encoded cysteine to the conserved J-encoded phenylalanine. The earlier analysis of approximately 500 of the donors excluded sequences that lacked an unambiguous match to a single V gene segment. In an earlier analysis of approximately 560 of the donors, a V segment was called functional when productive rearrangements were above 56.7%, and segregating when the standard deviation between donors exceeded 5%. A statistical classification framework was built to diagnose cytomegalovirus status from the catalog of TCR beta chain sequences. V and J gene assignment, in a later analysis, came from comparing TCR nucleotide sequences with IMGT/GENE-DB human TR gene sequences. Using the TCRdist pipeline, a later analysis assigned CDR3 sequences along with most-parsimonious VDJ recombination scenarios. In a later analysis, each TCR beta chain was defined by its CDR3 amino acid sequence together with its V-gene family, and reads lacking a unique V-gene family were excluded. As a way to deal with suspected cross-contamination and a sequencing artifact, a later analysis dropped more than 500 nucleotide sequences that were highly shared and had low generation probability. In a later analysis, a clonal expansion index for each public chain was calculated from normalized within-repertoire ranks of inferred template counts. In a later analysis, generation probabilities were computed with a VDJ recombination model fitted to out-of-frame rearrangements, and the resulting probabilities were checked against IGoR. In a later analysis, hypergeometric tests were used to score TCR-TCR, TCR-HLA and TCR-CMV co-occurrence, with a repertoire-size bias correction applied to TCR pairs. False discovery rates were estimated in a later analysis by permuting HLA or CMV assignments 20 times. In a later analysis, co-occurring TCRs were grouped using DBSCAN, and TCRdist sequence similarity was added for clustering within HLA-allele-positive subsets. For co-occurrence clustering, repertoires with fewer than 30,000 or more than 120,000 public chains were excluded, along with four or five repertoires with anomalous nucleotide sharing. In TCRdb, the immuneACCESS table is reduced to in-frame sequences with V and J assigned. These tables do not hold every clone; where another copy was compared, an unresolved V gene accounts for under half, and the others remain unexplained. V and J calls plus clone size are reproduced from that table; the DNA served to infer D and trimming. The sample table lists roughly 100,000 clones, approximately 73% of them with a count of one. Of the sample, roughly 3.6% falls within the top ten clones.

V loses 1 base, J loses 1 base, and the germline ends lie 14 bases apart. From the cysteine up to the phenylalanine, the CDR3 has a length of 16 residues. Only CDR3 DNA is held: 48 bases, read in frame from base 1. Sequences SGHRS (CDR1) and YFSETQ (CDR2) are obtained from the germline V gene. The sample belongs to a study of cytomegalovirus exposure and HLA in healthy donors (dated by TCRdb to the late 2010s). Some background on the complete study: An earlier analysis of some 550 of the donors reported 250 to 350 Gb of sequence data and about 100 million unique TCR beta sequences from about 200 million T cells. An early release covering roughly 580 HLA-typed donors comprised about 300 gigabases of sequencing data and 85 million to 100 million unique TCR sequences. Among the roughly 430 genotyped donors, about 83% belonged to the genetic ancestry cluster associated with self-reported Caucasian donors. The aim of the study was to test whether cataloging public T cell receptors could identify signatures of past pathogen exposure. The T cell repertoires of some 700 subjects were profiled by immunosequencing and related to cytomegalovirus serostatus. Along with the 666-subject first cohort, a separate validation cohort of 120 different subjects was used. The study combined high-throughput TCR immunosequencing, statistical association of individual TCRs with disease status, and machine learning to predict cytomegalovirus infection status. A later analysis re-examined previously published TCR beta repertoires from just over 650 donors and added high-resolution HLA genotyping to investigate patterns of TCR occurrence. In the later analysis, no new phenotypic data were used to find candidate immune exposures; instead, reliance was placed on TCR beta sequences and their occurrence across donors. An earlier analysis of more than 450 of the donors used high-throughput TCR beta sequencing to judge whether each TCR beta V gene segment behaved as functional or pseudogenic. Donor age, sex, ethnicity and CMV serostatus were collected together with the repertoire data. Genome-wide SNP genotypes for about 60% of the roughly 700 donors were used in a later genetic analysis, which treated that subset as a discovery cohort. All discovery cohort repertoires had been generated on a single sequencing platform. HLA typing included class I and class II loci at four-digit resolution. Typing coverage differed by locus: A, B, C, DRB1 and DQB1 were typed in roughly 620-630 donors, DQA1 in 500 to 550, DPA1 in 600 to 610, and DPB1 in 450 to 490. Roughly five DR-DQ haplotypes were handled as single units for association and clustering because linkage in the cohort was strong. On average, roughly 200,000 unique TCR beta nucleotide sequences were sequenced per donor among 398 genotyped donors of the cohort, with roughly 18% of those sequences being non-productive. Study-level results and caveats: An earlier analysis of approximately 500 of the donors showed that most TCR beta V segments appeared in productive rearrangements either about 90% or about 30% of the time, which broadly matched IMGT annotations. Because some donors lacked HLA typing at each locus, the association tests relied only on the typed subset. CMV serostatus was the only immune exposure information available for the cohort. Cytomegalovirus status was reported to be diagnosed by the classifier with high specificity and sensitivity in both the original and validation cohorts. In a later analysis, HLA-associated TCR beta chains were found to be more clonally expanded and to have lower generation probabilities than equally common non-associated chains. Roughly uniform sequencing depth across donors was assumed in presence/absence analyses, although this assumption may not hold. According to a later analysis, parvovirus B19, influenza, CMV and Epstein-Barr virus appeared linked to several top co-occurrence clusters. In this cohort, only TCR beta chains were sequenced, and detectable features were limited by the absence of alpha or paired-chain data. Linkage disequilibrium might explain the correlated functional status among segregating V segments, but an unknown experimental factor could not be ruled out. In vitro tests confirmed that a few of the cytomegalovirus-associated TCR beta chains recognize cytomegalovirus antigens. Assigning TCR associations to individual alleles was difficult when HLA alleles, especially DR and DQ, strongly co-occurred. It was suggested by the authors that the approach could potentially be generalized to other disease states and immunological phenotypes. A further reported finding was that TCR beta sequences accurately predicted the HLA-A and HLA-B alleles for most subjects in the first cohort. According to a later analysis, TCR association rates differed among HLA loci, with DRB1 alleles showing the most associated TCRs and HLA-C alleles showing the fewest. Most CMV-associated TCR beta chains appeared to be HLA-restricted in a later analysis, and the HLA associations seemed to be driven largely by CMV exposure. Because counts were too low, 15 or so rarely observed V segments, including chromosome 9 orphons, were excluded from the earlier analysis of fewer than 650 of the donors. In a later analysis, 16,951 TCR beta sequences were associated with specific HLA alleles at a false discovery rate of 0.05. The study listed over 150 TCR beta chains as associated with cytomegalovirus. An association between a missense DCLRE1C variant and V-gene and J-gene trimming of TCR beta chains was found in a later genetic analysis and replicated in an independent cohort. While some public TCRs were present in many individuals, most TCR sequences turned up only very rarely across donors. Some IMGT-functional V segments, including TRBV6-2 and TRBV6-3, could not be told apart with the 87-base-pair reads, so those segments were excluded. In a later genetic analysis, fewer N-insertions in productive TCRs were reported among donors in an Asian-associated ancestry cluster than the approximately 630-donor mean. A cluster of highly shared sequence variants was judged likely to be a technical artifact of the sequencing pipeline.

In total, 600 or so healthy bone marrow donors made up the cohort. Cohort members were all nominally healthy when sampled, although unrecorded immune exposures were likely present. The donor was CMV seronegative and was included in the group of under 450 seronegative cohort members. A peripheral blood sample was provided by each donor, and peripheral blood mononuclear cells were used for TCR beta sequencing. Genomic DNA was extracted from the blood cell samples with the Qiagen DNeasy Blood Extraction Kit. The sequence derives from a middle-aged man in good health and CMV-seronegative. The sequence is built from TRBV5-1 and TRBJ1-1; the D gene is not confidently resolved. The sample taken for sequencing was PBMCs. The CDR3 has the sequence CASSLLTIGGNTEAFF. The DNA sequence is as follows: TGCGCCAGCAGCTTGTTAACAATAGGCGGGAACACTGAAGCTTTCTTT.